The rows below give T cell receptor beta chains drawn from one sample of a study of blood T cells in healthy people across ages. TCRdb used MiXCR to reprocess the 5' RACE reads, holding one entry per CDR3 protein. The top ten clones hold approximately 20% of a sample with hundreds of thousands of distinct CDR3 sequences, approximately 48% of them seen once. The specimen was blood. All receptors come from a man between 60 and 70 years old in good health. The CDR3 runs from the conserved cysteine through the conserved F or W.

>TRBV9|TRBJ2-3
CASSAATSGVTDTQYF
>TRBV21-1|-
CTSSKAWATSHEQYF
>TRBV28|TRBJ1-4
CASSCGRTATNEKLFF
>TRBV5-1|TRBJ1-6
CASSLGRGDSPLHF
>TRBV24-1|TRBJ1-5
CATSDSGTDPSWPQHF
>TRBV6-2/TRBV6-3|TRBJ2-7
CASNQGITYEQYF
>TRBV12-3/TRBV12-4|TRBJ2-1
CASSFRGSRNEQFF
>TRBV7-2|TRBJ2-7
CASSLGWGLEQYF
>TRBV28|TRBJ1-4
CASSQGVEKLFF
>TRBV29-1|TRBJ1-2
CSVEPQGANYGYTF
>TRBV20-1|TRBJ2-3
CSARDATSGGESDTQYF
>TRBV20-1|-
CSARDRLGAGYNQETQFF
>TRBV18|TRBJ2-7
CASSPRKQGFSYEQYF
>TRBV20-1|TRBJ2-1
CSAPDRSNTYNEQFF
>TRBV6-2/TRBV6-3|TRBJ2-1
CASSYGGYSYNEQFF
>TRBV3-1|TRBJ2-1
CASNGHGGGRNEQFF
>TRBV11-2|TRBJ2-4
CASSLNVVGVIAKNIQYF